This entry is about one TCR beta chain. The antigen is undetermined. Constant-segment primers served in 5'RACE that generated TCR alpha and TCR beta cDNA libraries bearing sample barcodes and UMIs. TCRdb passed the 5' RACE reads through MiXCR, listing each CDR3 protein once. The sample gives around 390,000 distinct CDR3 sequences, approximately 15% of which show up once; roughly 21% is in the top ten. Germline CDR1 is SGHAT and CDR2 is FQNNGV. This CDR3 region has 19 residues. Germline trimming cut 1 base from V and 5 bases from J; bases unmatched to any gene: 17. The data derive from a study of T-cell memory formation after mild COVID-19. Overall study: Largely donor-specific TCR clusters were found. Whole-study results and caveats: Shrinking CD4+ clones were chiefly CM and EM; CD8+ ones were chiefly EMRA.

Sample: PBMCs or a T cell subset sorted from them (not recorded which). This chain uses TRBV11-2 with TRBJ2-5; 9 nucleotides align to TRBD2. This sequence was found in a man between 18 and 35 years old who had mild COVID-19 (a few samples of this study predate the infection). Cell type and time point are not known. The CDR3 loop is CASSLGVRGTSLIKETQYF. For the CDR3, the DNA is TGTGCCAGCAGCTTAGGGGTGCGGGGGACTAGCTTGATCAAGGAGACCCAGTACTTC.